Following are 27 T cell receptor beta chains from one sample sequenced in a study of HIV-infected patients and healthy controls. 500 ng RNA was reverse transcribed with alpha and beta constant-region primers. Separate chain-specific third strand synthesis with multiplexing indices produced the alpha and beta libraries. TCRdb re-called the 5' RACE reads through MiXCR, storing one row per CDR3 protein. This repertoire shows about 10,000 distinct CDR3 sequences, 7% to 9% found once; its top ten account for about 3.5%. No cell fractionation was done, so the repertoire covers all unsorted peripheral blood T cells. The sample taken for sequencing was blood. Receptor source: an adult in good health.

This sequence joins TRBV3-1 and TRBJ2-3; 8 bases match TRBD1. The length of the CDR3 is 15 residues. CDR1 is LGHDT, CDR2 YNNKEL, per germline (reference sequence). Trimming cost V 4 bases and J 0 bases; bases outside gene matches: 3. The CDR3: CASSRQGPSTDTQYF. CDR3 nucleotides: TGTGCCAGCAGCCGACAGGGGCCCAGCACAGATACGCAGTATTTT.

V gene TRBV2 combines with J gene TRBJ2-7; TRBD1 matches at 9 bases. Germline lookup yields CDR1 SNHLY and CDR2 FYNNEI. V was pared by 6 bases and J by 2 bases, with 2 bases of the junction left unmatched. The CDR3 spans 13 residues. For the CDR3, the DNA is TGTGCCAGCAGGGGGACAGGGACCTACGAGCAGTACTTC. Protein sequence: CASRGTGTYEQYF.

This clonotype is judged medium-sized (0.01 to 0.1%). This chain joins TRBV30 and TRBJ2-7; 13 bases map to TRBD2. Germline lookup yields CDR1 GTSNPN and CDR2 SVGIG (reference sequence). The J segment lost 4 bases and the V segment lost 1 base, leaving 4 bases of the junction unmatched. The CDR3 consists of 15 residues. CDR3 in amino acids: CAWSAGLAGEYEQYF. CDR3 DNA sequence: TGTGCCTGGAGTGCCGGACTAGCGGGGGAGTACGAGCAGTACTTC.

This clonotype is judged medium-sized. CDR3 amino acids: CASSLLTSTGELFF. Here the CDR3 DNA reads TGTGCCAGCAGTCTATTAACCTCAACGGGGGAGCTGTTTTTT. This chain joins TRBV3-1 and TRBJ2-2; D unclear. The CDR3 contains 14 residues. Germline V gives CDR1 LGHDT, CDR2 YNNKEL (reference sequence). Trimming shortened V by 6 bases and J by 8 bases, and 16 bases separated the two germline ends.

This clonotype occurred many times. A junction end diverges from the germline sequence, so it may reflect a read error. The chain carries TRBV13 and TRBJ2-2; D remains unclear. The germline CDR1 and CDR2 sequences are PRHDT and FYEKMQ (reference sequence). The CDR3 has 13 amino acids. In DNA, the CDR3 is TGTGTCAGCAGCCACATAGAAACCGGGGAGCTGTTTTTT. It codes for CVSSHIETGELFF.

The sample holds many counts of this clonotype. This sequence joins TRBV5-1 and TRBJ2-2, with D perhaps matching TRBD1 (6 bases). Germline V CDR1 and CDR2: SGHRS, YFSETQ. The CDR3 covers 16 residues. V shed 4 bases and J shed 3 bases, with 16 bases lying between them. The CDR3 reads CASSLVNRAYTGELFF. For the CDR3, the DNA is TGCGCCAGCAGCCTAGTCAACAGGGCTTACACCGGGGAGCTGTTTTTT.

This clonotype was seen a few times. This rearrangement joins TRBV6-5 to TRBJ1-6; D unclear. This CDR3 comprises 13 residues. The germline CDR1 and CDR2 sequences are MNHEY and SVGAGI. With 6 bases removed from V and 7 bases from J, the gap between germline ends came to 10 bases. The CDR3 bases are TGTGCCAGCAGGAAAGGACTGAATTCACCCCTCCACTTT. Amino acids: CASRKGLNSPLHF.

The chain couples TRBV5-6 to TRBJ2-7; 7 positions match TRBD2. Looked up from germline, CDR1 is SGHDT and CDR2 is YYEEEE. The CDR3 runs to 15 residues. The ends lost 3 bases at V and 3 bases at J; junction bases unmatched: 9. The CDR3: CASSWAGGLSYEQYF. CDR3 DNA: TGTGCCAGCAGCTGGGCTGGGGGACTAAGCTACGAGCAGTACTTC.

This clonotype was seen ten or more times. This rearrangement joins TRBV5-1 to TRBJ1-1, with D unclear. Between the trimmed V and J ends, which lost 1 base and 0 bases, there was a span of 7 bases. Germline V gives CDR1 SGHRS, CDR2 YFSETQ. The CDR3 has 14 residues. The CDR3 protein is CASSLTGMNTEAFF. CDR3 DNA sequence: TGCGCCAGCAGCTTGACCGGGATGAACACTGAAGCTTTCTTT.

This clonotype has a count of ten or more. The chain employs TRBV10-3 and TRBJ1-6, with TRBD1 matching 12 bases. The J segment lost 14 bases and the V segment lost 5 bases, leaving 7 bases of the junction unmatched. Germline values: CDR1 ENHRY, CDR2 SYGVKD. The CDR3 is 14 residues long. The DNA of the CDR3 is TGTGCCATCAGTCCAATGGGACAGGGGGCGACCCTCCACTTT. Translating gives CAISPMGQGATLHF.

Judged by abundance, this clonotype is medium-sized. J is TRBJ2-1 and V is TRBV7-2, with 9 bases identical to TRBD2. Trimming removed 5 bases from V and 10 bases from J; junction bases left unmatched: 12. Germline CDR1 is SGHTA and CDR2 is FQGNSA. This CDR3 contains 15 residues. CDR3 coding DNA: TGTGCCAGCAGCCCGACTAGCGGCACCCCTAGGGAGCAGTTCTTC. Its protein is CASSPTSGTPREQFF.

This clonotype showed up many times. The chain joins TRBV5-1 to TRBJ2-4; 10 bases agree with TRBD1. This CDR3 contains 21 residues. Germline V CDR1 and CDR2: SGHRS, YFSETQ. The ends lost 4 bases at V and 0 bases at J; junction bases unmatched: 19. The CDR3 sequence is CASSARQGAYFRPLAKNIQYF. The CDR3 coding sequence is TGCGCCAGCAGCGCTCGACAGGGGGCTTACTTTAGACCCCTAGCCAAAAACATTCAGTACTTC.

This clonotype is classed as medium-sized. This chain joins TRBV29-1 and TRBJ1-1; D ambiguous. Trimming cost V 1 base and J 8 bases, with 11 bases left between them. Per germline, CDR1 SQVTM and CDR2 ANQGSEA. The CDR3 totals 12 residues. The CDR3 is CSVEVGTLEAFF. The CDR3 DNA sequence: TGCAGCGTTGAAGTCGGCACCCTCGAAGCTTTCTTT.

This clonotype came up many times. The chain employs TRBV3-1 and TRBJ2-7; 13 bases match TRBD2. The CDR3 has 16 residues. Looked up from germline, CDR1 is LGHDT and CDR2 is YNNKEL (reference sequence). J was trimmed by 1 base and V by 1 base; bases with no gene match: 1. The CDR3 here is CASSQGLAGGSYEQYF. The DNA of the CDR3 is TGTGCCAGCAGCCAAGGACTAGCGGGGGGTTCCTACGAGCAGTACTTC.

This clonotype was counted only a few times. V usage is TRBV7-9 and J usage is TRBJ1-1, with D perhaps matching TRBD1 (5 bases). Looked up from germline, CDR1 is SEHNR and CDR2 is FQNEAQ (reference sequence). The CDR3 extends over 16 amino acids. Trimming took off 2 bases at V and 6 bases at J, with 19 bases between the two ends. The CDR3 sequence: CASSLFGRVRSPEAFF. CDR3 nucleotides: TGTGCCAGCAGCTTATTCGGCAGGGTGCGCTCCCCTGAAGCTTTCTTT.

In this sample, this clonotype is medium-sized. CDR3 amino acids: CASRYNTEAFF. For the CDR3, the DNA is TGTGCCAGCAGGTACAACACTGAAGCTTTCTTT. The genes are TRBV2 and TRBJ1-1, with D uncertain. The CDR3 has 11 amino acids. CDR1 is SNHLY and CDR2 is FYNNEI in the germline V gene. The V and J ends lost 6 bases and 2 bases respectively, with 4 bases between them.

This clonotype has a count of ten or more. The chain joins TRBV20-1 to TRBJ1-2; D is perhaps TRBD1 (5 bases). V was cut by 6 bases and J by 5 bases, with 16 bases left in between. The germline CDR1 and CDR2 sequences are DFQATT and SNEGSKA (reference sequence). The CDR3 runs to 13 residues. This CDR3 reads CSALGGGRYGYTF. The DNA for the CDR3 is TGCAGTGCATTGGGTGGGGGGAGGTATGGCTACACCTTC.

By share, this clonotype counts as medium-sized (0.01 to 0.1%). This sequence joins TRBV10-3 and TRBJ1-5; 8 nucleotides agree with TRBD1. Germline assignment: CDR1 ENHRY and CDR2 SYGVKD. The length of the CDR3 is 15 residues. Trimming removed 6 bases from V and 6 bases from J; junction bases left unmatched: 10. DNA for the CDR3: TGTGCCATCAGCAAGACAGGGGAGGGCGTTCAGCCCCAGCATTTT. As protein: CAISKTGEGVQPQHF.

By frequency in the sample, this clonotype is medium-sized. The chain uses TRBV7-2 and TRBJ1-6; D is unresolved. The CDR3 contains 13 residues. Trimming shortened V by 1 base and J by 10 bases, and 8 bases separated the two germline ends. Germline assignment: CDR1 SGHTA and CDR2 FQGNSA. The CDR3, as DNA: TGTGCCAGCAGCTTAGGGGTCTTCTCACCCCTCCACTTT. This gives the protein CASSLGVFSPLHF.

This clonotype is labeled medium-sized. The rearrangement uses TRBV15 and TRBJ2-7; D call uncertain. The CDR3 loop spans 15 amino acids. Trimming shortened V by 0 bases and J by 0 bases, and 9 bases separated the two germline ends. The V gene's germline CDR1 is LNHNV and CDR2 YYDKDF (reference sequence). CDR3 DNA sequence: TGTGCCACCAGCAGAGATTTTAAAAACTCCTACGAGCAGTACTTC. This gives the protein CATSRDFKNSYEQYF.

CDR3 sequence: CASSLADGTEAFF. In nucleotides, the CDR3 is TGTGCCAGCAGCCTAGCGGACGGGACTGAAGCTTTCTTT. J is TRBJ1-1 and V is TRBV11-2, with D hard to call. Germline loops: CDR1 SGHAT, CDR2 FQNNGV. This CDR3 comprises 13 residues. V dropped 5 bases and J dropped 5 bases, with 12 bases sitting between them.

This clonotype rates as medium-sized (0.01 to 0.1%). V and J are TRBV6-4 and TRBJ1-4; 7 positions match TRBD1. Trimming at V came to 5 bases and at J to 7 bases, leaving 7 bases not matched to a gene. The CDR3 is 14 residues long. Per the germline V gene, CDR1 is MRHNA and CDR2 is SNTAGT. The CDR3 nucleotides are TGTGCCAGCAGTCCCGACAGGGCGTCTGAAAAACTGTTTTTT. This translates into CASSPDRASEKLFF.

In this sample, this clonotype turned up many times. This chain links TRBV5-1 with TRBJ1-1, with no clear D. The CDR3 consists of 14 residues. The V end lost 0 bases, the J end lost 1 base, and 7 bases lay between the germline ends. The germline V gene encodes CDR1 SGHRS and CDR2 YFSETQ. CDR3 DNA: TGCGCCAGCAGCTTGGGCGTCAAGAACACTGAAGCTTTCTTT. This codes for CASSLGVKNTEAFF.

The sample holds a few counts of this clonotype. The chain carries TRBV7-6 and TRBJ2-5; D possibly uses TRBD1 or TRBD2 (6 bases each). V was trimmed by 1 base and J by 4 bases, leaving 13 bases between them. The CDR3 is 15 amino acids. Germline-derived CDR1 and CDR2 are SGHVS and FNYEAQ. CDR3 protein: CASSLEVGGIETQYF. The CDR3 nucleotides read TGTGCCAGCAGCTTAGAGGTGGGGGGCATAGAGACCCAGTACTTC.

This clonotype is labeled medium-sized (0.01 to 0.1%). The V and J genes are TRBV28 and TRBJ1-1; TRBD1 is a possible D gene (5 bases). The CDR3 extends over 19 amino acids. The V end was cut by 1 base, the J end by 0 bases, with 21 bases between. Germline V gene lookup returns CDR1 MDHEN and CDR2 SYDVKM. For the CDR3, the DNA is TGTGCCAGCAGTTTATACTTCTTCCCGACGGGACGGTTGAACACTGAAGCTTTCTTT. Amino acid sequence: CASSLYFFPTGRLNTEAFF.

This clonotype showed up many times. The genes are TRBV29-1 and TRBJ2-7; TRBD1 is a possible D gene (8 bases). The CDR3 extends over 13 amino acids. Trimming took off 7 bases at V and 1 base at J, with 14 bases between the two ends. The germline V gene encodes CDR1 SQVTM and CDR2 ANQGSEA. DNA for the CDR3: TGCAGCGCGGACAGGGAGGGATCCTACGAGCAGTACTTC. Its translation: CSADREGSYEQYF.

The chain carries TRBV7-8 and TRBJ1-4; tentatively, D is TRBD1 (6 bases). V gave up 3 bases and J gave up 7 bases, with 18 bases separating them. CDR3 length equals 16 residues. Looked up from germline, CDR1 is SGHVS and CDR2 is FQNEAQ. CDR3 sequence: CASSFTFSGAREKLFF. The CDR3 region has the DNA TGTGCCAGCAGCTTCACCTTCTCGGGGGCTCGTGAAAAACTGTTTTTT.